The 19 T cell receptor beta chains listed next were all sequenced from one sample in a study of T-cell memory formation after mild COVID-19. TCRdb processed the 5' RACE reads anew with MiXCR; each CDR3 protein has one entry. The repertoire holds 380,000 or so distinct CDR3 sequences, around an eighth seen once, with 22% in the top ten. Specimen: PBMCs or a T cell subset sorted from them (not recorded which). These receptors were taken from a man between 18 and 35 years old who had mild COVID-19 (a few samples of this study predate the infection). Cell type and time point are not known.

This clonotype was seen more than once but under ten times. The V gene is TRBV5-1, the J gene TRBJ1-1; a possible D gene is TRBD1 (6 bases). Germline CDR1 reads SGHRS; CDR2 reads YFSETQ. The ends were cut back, 4 bases at V and 6 bases at J, with 19 bases in the middle. CDR3 length: 15 residues. CDR3 DNA: TGCGCCAGCAGCGTGGTTCCCGGACAGTTTTCTGAAGCTTTCTTT. Amino acids: CASSVVPGQFSEAFF. The whole variable domain, filled in from reference TRBV5-1 and TRBJ1-1, reads KAGVTQTPRYLIKTRGQQVTLSCSPISGHRSVSWYQQTPGQGLQFLFEYFSETQRNKGNFPGRFSGRQFSNSRSEMNVSTLELGDSALYLCASSVVPGQFSEAFFGQGTRLTVV.

J is TRBJ2-1 and V is TRBV10-3, with TRBD2 as a possible D gene (5 bases). Trimming took off 6 bases at V and 7 bases at J, with 7 bases between the two ends. Germline CDR1 is ENHRY and CDR2 is SYGVKD. The CDR3 consists of 11 residues. The CDR3 DNA follows: TGTGCCATCAGGAGGGCAAATGAGCAGTTCTTC. Protein: CAIRRANEQFF.

This clonotype was found a few times. The chain has TRBV19 and TRBJ2-3; TRBD2 matches at 11 bases. Germline-derived CDR1 and CDR2 are LNHDA and SQIVND (reference sequence). Trimming removed 10 bases from V and 6 bases from J; junction bases left unmatched: 6. This CDR3 region has 13 residues. The CDR3 protein is CAIRGLADDTQYF. CDR3 in DNA: TGTGCCATCCGGGGACTAGCGGACGATACGCAGTATTTT.

This sequence joins TRBV5-1 and TRBJ1-4; the D gene is possibly TRBD1 (6 bases). This CDR3 is 13 amino acids long. The V and J ends lost 1 base and 6 bases respectively, with 7 bases between them. CDR1 and CDR2 (germline): SGHRS, YFSETQ. As DNA, the CDR3 is TGCGCCAGCAGCTTGAGGGGGGATGAAAAACTGTTTTTT. This encodes CASSLRGDEKLFF.

This clonotype was recorded a few times. The V and J genes are TRBV21-1 and TRBJ2-2; the DNA was not compared with TRBD1, the D call given in the table. TRBV21-1 is an annotated pseudogene. This CDR3 is 19 amino acids long. The CDR3 nucleotides read TGTGCCAGCAGCCCCGTGGAAGGCAGGCGAAGTGGACGGACCGGGGAGCTGTTTTTT. It is translated as CASSPVEGRRSGRTGELFF.

This clonotype was seen a handful of times. The J gene is TRBJ1-5, the V gene TRBV20-1; 7 bases agree with TRBD1. V dropped 6 bases and J dropped 3; count of bases not matched to a gene: 8. Germline-derived CDR1 and CDR2 are DFQATT and SNEGSKA (reference sequence). This CDR3 has 14 amino acids. The CDR3 nucleotides read TGCAGTGCCGCCTGGACAGGCTACAATCAGCCCCAGCATTTT. Protein product: CSAAWTGYNQPQHF.

In its sample, this clonotype was seen a few times. The chain combines TRBV3-1 with TRBJ2-3; TRBD2 aligns across 9 bases. V lost 3 bases and J lost 1; bases outside the gene matches: 5. This CDR3 has 16 residues. Germline V gene data show CDR1 as LGHDT and CDR2 as YNNKEL (reference sequence). The CDR3 DNA is TGTGCCAGCAGCCATATAAGGACTAGCGGCACAGATACGCAGTATTTT. Residues: CASSHIRTSGTDTQYF.

This chain joins TRBV7-9 and TRBJ1-1; D gene ambiguous. Trimming cost V 3 bases and J 3 bases, with 14 bases left between them. The CDR3 has 15 residues. Germline V gives CDR1 SEHNR, CDR2 FQNEAQ (reference sequence). In DNA form, the CDR3 reads TGTGCCAGCAGCTTGCTTCGTTTTACGGACACTGAAGCTTTCTTT. This gives the protein CASSLLRFTDTEAFF.

This rearrangement joins TRBV20-1 to TRBJ2-3; 8 nucleotides match TRBD2. Trimming removed 5 bases from V and 2 bases from J; junction bases left unmatched: 12. Germline V gives CDR1 DFQATT, CDR2 SNEGSKA (reference sequence). CDR3 length: 16 residues. CDR3 amino acids: CSARFGSGGPTDTQYF. CDR3 DNA sequence: TGCAGTGCTCGTTTTGGCAGCGGGGGACCCACAGATACGCAGTATTTT.

The chain uses TRBV11-2 and TRBJ2-1; D is undetermined. CDR3 length: 16 residues. Trimming removed 5 bases from V and 4 bases from J, with 18 bases in between. Germline values: CDR1 SGHAT, CDR2 FQNNGV. Written as DNA, the CDR3 is TGTGCCAGCAGCCCGGGTCGTCTTGCGAGATACAATGAGCAGTTCTTC. Residues: CASSPGRLARYNEQFF.

A remark on this clonotype: A junction end diverges from the germline sequence, so it may reflect a read error. The chain carries TRBV7-7 and TRBJ2-1, with D tentatively TRBD2 (7 bases). Germline V gene lookup returns CDR1 SSHAT and CDR2 FNYEAQ (reference sequence). This CDR3 comprises 15 residues. CDR3 residues: CASSFKQGGGNEQFF. The DNA of the CDR3 is TGTGCTAGCAGCTTCAAGCAGGGAGGGGGCAATGAGCAGTTCTTC.

The chain links TRBV9 to TRBJ2-7, with D tentatively TRBD1 (6 bases). The length of the CDR3 is 14 residues. Germline assignment: CDR1 SGDLS and CDR2 YYNGEE. Trimming removed 0 bases from V and 5 bases from J, with 12 bases in between. CDR3 loop: CASSVGQGLHEQYF. The CDR3 DNA is TGTGCCAGCAGCGTAGGGCAGGGGCTCCACGAGCAGTACTTC. Variable domain in full (rest from reference TRBV9 and TRBJ2-7): DSGVTQTPKHLITATGQRVTLRCSPRSGDLSVYWYQQSLDQGLQFLIQYYNGEERAKGNILERFSAQQFPDLHSELNLSSLELGDSALYFCASSVGQGLHEQYFGPGTRLTVT.

This chain connects TRBV20-1 to TRBJ2-2, with TRBD1 matching 10 bases. V dropped 4 bases and J dropped 0; count of bases not matched to a gene: 2. The V gene's germline CDR1 is DFQATT and CDR2 SNEGSKA (reference sequence). CDR3 length: 15 amino acids. The CDR3 nucleotides read TGCAGTGCTACCGACAGGGGGCCGAACACCGGGGAGCTGTTTTTT. Amino acid sequence: CSATDRGPNTGELFF.

Regarding this clonotype: A much larger clone differs from this one at a single base, so this may be a read error. The chain combines TRBV7-9 with TRBJ1-1; TRBD1 is a possible D gene (5 bases). The germline V and J ends were trimmed by 6 bases and 1 base, with 9 bases remaining between them. This CDR3 region has 13 residues. CDR1 and CDR2 (germline): SEHNR, FQNEAQ (reference sequence). CDR3 DNA: TGTGCCAGCAGGTCCCAGGGGAACACTGAAGCTTTCTTT. Translating gives CASRSQGNTEAFF. The complete variable domain, with remaining parts taken from reference TRBV7-9 and TRBJ1-1, reads DTGVSQNPRHKITKRGQNVTFRCDPISEHNRLYWYRQTLGQGPEFLTYFQNEAQLEKSRLLSDRFSAERPKGSFSTLEIQRTEQGDSAMYLCASRSQGNTEAFFGQGTRLTVV.

The V gene is TRBV29-1, the J gene TRBJ2-7, with D uncertain. V was clipped by 7 bases and J by 3 bases, with 10 bases between them. This CDR3 has 11 residues. CDR1 is SQVTM, CDR2 ANQGSEA, per germline. CDR3 coding DNA: TGCAGCGCCCGAAATTACTACGAGCAGTACTTC. Its protein is CSARNYYEQYF.

The J gene is TRBJ2-7, the V gene TRBV20-1; TRBD1 agrees at 11 bases. Germline V gene data show CDR1 as DFQATT and CDR2 as SNEGSKA (reference sequence). The CDR3 covers 14 residues. The ends lost 4 bases at V and 7 bases at J; junction bases unmatched: 9. The DNA of the CDR3 is TGCAGTGCTACAACCGGACAGGGGGCCGGAGAGCAGTACTTC. This sequence encodes CSATTGQGAGEQYF.

This clonotype was seen only a few times. The chain recombines TRBV7-2 with TRBJ1-4; D not certain. V lost 5 bases and J 3 bases, leaving 13 bases between the germline ends. The germline V gene has CDR1 SGHTA and CDR2 FQGNSA. The CDR3 extends over 15 amino acids. CDR3 residues: CASSVRPGANEKLFF. The CDR3 DNA reads as TGTGCCAGCAGCGTGAGACCTGGAGCTAATGAAAAACTGTTTTTT.

The chain uses TRBV6-5 and TRBJ2-2, with a weak D call TRBD1 (6 bases). Looked up from germline, CDR1 is MNHEY and CDR2 is SVGAGI. V lost 2 bases to trimming and J lost 4 bases, with 8 bases between them. The CDR3 is 14 residues long. The CDR3 reads CASSYRQATGELFF. The CDR3, as DNA: TGTGCCAGCAGTTACCGACAGGCCACCGGGGAGCTGTTTTTT.

This clonotype was seen just once. This chain uses TRBV7-3 with TRBJ2-7; 7 nucleotides match TRBD2. The CDR3 sequence is 15 residues long. V shed 2 bases, J shed 0 bases, and the junction held 4 bases outside the gene matches. From germline, CDR1 is SGHTA and CDR2 FQGTGA. CDR3 sequence reads: CASSLGAGDSYEQYF. The CDR3 coding sequence is TGTGCCAGCAGCTTAGGGGCGGGGGACTCCTACGAGCAGTACTTC.